This T cell receptor beta chain was profiled in a study of spatial heterogeneity in lung cancer. Study-wide results and caveats: Mutation counts in tumors were tracked by counts of expanded intratumoral alpha and beta TCRs.

Turning to this clonotype: The target antigen is unknown.

CDR3 length equals 14 residues. CDR1 and CDR2 (germline): LNHDA, SQIVND (reference sequence). J was trimmed by 9 bases and V by 1 base; bases with no gene match: 8. Via MiXCR, TCRdb re-called the 5' RACE reads, giving one row per CDR3 protein. The repertoire consists of about 7,200 distinct CDR3 sequences, with approximately 12% occurring once and the leading ten covering approximately 10%. Sample time point: sample taken at primary tumor resection. In each case, whole RNA from tumor, nontumor lung or frozen PBMC was sequenced unsorted. The gene calls are TRBV19 and TRBJ2-7; 8 nucleotides agree with TRBD1. This specimen was lung tumor tissue, taken at surgery. This TCR was recovered from a female donor with early-stage non-small cell lung cancer. This CDR3 is CASSIVQGASLQYF. The DNA of the CDR3 is TGTGCCAGTAGTATAGTCCAGGGGGCAAGTCTGCAGTACTTC.